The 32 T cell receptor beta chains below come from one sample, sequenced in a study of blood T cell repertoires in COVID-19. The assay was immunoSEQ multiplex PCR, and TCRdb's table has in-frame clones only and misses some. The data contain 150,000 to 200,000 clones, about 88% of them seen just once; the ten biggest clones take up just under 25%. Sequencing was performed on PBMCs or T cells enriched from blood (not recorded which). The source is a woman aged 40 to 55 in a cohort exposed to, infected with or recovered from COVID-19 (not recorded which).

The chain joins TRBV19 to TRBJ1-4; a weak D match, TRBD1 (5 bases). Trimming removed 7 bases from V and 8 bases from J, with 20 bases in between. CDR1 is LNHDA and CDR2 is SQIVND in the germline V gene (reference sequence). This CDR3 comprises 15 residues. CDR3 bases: TGTGCCAGTACCTACGGCAGGGAACGGCTCGAAAAACTGTTTTTT. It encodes CASTYGRERLEKLFF.

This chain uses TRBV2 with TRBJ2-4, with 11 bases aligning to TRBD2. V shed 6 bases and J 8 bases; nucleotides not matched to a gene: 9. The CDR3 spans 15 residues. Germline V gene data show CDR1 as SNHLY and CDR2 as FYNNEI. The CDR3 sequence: CASRDTSGGGDIQYF. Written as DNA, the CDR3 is TGTGCCAGCAGGGATACTAGCGGGGGAGGAGACATTCAGTACTTC.

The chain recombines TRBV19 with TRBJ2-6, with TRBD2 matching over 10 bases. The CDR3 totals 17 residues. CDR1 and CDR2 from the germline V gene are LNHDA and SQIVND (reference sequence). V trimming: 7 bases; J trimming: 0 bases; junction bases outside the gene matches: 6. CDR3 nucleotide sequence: TGTGCCAGTACCTTTAGCGGGGGGCGCTCTGGGGCCAACGTCCTGACTTTC. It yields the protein CASTFSGGRSGANVLTF.

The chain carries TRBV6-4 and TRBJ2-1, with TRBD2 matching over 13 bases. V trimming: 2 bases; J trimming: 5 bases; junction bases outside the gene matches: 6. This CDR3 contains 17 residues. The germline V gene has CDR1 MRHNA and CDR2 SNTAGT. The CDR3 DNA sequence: TGTGCCAGCAGTGACAAGGGGACTAGCGGGGACGACAATGAGCAGTTCTTC. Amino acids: CASSDKGTSGDDNEQFF.

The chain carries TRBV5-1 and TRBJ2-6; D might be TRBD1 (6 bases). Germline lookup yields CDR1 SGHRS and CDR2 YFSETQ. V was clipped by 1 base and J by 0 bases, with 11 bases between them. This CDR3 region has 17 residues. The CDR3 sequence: CASSLTGPSSGANVLTF. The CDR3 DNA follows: TGCGCCAGCAGCTTGACAGGGCCGTCCTCTGGGGCCAACGTCCTGACTTTC.

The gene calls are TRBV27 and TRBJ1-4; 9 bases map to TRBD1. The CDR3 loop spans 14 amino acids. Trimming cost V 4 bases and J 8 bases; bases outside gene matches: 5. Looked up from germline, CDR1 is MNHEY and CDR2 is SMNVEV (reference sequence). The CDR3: CASSYGTGKEKLFF. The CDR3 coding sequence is TGTGCCAGCAGTTACGGGACAGGGAAGGAAAAACTGTTTTTT.

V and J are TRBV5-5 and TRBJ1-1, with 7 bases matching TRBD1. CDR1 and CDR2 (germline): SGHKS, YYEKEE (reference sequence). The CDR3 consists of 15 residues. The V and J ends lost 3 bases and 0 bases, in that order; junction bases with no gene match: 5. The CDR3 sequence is CASSSDRAMNTEAFF. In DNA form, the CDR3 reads TGTGCCAGCAGCTCCGACAGGGCCATGAACACTGAAGCTTTCTTT.

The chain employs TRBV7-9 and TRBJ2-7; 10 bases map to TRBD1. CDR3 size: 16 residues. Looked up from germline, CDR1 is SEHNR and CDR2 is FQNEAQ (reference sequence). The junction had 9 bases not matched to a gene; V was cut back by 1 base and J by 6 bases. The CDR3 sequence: CASSLVGTGVFAEQYF. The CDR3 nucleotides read TGTGCCAGCAGCTTAGTAGGGACAGGGGTTTTCGCCGAGCAGTACTTC. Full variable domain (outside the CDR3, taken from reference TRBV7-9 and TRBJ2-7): DTGVSQNPRHKITKRGQNVTFRCDPISEHNRLYWYRQTLGQGPEFLTYFQNEAQLEKSRLLSDRFSAERPKGSFSTLEIQRTEQGDSAMYLCASSLVGTGVFAEQYFGPGTRLTVT.

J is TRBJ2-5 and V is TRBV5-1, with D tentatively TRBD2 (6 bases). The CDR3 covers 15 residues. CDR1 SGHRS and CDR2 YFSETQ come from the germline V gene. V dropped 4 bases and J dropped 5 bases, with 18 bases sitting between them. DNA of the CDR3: TGCGCCAGCAGCGGGGGACTCCCAGGTCGTGAGACCCAGTACTTC. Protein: CASSGGLPGRETQYF. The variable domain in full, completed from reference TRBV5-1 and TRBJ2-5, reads KAGVTQTPRYLIKTRGQQVTLSCSPISGHRSVSWYQQTPGQGLQFLFEYFSETQRNKGNFPGRFSGRQFSNSRSEMNVSTLELGDSALYLCASSGGLPGRETQYFGPGTRLLVL.

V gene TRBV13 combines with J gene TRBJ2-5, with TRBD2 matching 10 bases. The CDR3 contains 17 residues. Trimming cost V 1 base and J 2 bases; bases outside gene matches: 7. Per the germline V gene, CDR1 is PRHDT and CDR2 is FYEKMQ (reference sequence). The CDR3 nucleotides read TGTGCCAGCAGCTTAGAGGCTAGCGGGGGATTACAAGAGACCCAGTACTTC. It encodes CASSLEASGGLQETQYF.

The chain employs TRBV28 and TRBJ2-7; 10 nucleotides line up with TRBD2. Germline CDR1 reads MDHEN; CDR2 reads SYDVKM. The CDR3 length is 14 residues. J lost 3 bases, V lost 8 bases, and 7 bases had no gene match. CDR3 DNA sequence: TGTGCCAGCGGGGCTAGCGGGGGAATCTACGAGCAGTACTTC. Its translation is CASGASGGIYEQYF. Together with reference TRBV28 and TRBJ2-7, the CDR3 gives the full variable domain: DVKVTQSSRYLVKRTGEKVFLECVQDMDHENMFWYRQDPGLGLRLIYFSYDVKMKEKGDIPEGYSVSREKKERFSLILESASTNQTSMYLCASGASGGIYEQYFGPGTRLTVT.

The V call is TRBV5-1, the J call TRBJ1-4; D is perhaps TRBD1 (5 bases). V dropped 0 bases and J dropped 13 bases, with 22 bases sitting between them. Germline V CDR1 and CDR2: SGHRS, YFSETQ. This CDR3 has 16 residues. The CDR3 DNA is TGCGCCAGCAGCTTGGCCGCGGGGCAGGGCCTGTCGGTACTGTTTTTT. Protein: CASSLAAGQGLSVLFF.

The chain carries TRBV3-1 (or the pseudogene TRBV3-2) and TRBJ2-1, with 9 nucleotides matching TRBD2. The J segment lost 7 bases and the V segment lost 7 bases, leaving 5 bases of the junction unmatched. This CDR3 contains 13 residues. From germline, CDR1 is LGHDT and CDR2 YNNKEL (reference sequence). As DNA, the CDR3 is TGTGCCAGCACCGGGACTAGCTATAATGAGCAGTTCTTC. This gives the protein CASTGTSYNEQFF.

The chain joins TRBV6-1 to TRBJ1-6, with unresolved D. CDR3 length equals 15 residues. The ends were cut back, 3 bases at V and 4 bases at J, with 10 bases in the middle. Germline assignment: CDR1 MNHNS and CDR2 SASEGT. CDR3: CASSESVTYNSPLHF. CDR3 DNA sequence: TGTGCCAGCAGTGAGTCCGTGACATATAATTCACCCCTCCACTTT.

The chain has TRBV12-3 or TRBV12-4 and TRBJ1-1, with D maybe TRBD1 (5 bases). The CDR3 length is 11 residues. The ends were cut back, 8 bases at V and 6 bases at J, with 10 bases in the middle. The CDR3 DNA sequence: TGTGCCAGCGGCAGGGTCGCTGAAGCTTTCTTT. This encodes CASGRVAEAFF.

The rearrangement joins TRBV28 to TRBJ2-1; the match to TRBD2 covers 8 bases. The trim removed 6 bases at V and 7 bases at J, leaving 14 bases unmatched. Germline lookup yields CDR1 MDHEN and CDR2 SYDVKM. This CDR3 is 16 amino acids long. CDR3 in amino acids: CASRPPAGGIENEQFF. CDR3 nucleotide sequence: TGTGCCAGCAGGCCCCCGGCGGGGGGTATTGAGAATGAGCAGTTCTTC.

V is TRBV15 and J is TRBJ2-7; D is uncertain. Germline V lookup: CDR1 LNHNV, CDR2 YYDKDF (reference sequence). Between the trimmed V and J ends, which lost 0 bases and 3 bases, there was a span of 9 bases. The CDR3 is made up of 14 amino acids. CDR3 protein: CATSRDVASYEQYF. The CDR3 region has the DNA TGTGCCACCAGCAGAGATGTCGCCAGCTACGAGCAGTACTTC.

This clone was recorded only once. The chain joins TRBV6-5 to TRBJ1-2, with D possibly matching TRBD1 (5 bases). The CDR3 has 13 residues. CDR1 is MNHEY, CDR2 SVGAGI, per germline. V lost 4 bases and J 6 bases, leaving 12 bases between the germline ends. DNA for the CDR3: TGTGCCAGCAGTTCAGTAATAGGGGATGGCTACACCTTC. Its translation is CASSSVIGDGYTF.

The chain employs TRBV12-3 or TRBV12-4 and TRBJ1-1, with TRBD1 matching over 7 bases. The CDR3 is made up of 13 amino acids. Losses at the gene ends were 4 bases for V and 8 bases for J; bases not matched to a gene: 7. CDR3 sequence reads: CASSSTEGQEAFF. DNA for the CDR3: TGTGCCAGCAGTTCAACCGAGGGACAGGAAGCTTTCTTT.

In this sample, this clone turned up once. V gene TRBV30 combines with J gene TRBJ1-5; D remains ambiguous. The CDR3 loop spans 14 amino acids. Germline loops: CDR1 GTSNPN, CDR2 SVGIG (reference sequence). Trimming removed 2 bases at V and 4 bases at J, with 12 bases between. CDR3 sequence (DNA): TGTGCCTGGAGTCGGGCCGGGGATAATCAGCCCCAGCATTTT. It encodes CAWSRAGDNQPQHF. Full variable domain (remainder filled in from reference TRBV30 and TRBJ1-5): SQTIHQWPATLVQPVGSPLSLECTVEGTSNPNLYWYRQAAGRGLQLLFYSVGIGQISSEVPQNLSASRPQDRQFILSSKKLLLSDSGFYLCAWSRAGDNQPQHFGDGTRLSIL.

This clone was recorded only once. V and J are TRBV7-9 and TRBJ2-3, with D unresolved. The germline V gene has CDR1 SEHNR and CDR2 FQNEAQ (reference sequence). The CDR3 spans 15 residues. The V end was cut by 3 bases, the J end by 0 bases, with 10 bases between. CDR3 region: CASSFTPQSTDTQYF. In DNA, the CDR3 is TGTGCCAGCAGCTTTACACCGCAGAGCACAGATACGCAGTATTTT.

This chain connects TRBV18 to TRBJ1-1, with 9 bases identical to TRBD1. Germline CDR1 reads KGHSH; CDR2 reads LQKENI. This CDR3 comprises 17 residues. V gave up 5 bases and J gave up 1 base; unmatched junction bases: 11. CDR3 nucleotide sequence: TGTGCCAGCTCAGCCACAGGGGGCCAAACTGCGAACACTGAAGCTTTCTTT. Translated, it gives CASSATGGQTANTEAFF.

The CDR3 DNA follows: TGCAGCGTCGAGACAGGGGGTGAGACTGAAGCTTTCTTT. Translated: CSVETGGETEAFF. V usage is TRBV29-1 and J usage is TRBJ1-1; 9 bases agree with TRBD1. The ends lost 6 bases at V and 5 bases at J; junction bases unmatched: 7. This CDR3 has 13 residues. The germline V gene has CDR1 SQVTM and CDR2 ANQGSEA.

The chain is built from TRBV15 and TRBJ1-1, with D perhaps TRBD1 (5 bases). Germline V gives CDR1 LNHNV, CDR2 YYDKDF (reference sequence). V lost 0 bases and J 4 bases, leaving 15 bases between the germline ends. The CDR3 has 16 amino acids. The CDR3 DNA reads TGTGCCACCAGCAGAGATCGCAGGAGGGGAGTCACTGAAGCTTTCTTT. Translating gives CATSRDRRRGVTEAFF.

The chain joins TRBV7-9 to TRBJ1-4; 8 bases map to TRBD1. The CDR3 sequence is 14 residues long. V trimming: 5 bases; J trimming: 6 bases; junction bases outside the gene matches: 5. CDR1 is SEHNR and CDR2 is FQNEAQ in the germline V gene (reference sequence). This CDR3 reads CASSPDRGYEKLFF. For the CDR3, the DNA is TGTGCCAGCAGCCCAGACAGGGGATATGAAAAACTGTTTTTT.

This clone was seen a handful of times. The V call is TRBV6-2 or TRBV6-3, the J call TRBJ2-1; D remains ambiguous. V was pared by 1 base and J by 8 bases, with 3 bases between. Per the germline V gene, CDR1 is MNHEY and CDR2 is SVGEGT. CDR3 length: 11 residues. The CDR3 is CASSYFDEQFF. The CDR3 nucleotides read TGTGCCAGCAGTTACTTCGATGAGCAGTTCTTC.

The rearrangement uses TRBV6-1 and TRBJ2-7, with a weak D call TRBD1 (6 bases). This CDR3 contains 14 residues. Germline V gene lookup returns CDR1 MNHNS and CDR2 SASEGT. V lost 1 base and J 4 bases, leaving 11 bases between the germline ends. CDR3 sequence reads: CASSEDRQDYEQYF. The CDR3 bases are TGTGCCAGCAGTGAAGACCGACAGGATTACGAGCAGTACTTC.

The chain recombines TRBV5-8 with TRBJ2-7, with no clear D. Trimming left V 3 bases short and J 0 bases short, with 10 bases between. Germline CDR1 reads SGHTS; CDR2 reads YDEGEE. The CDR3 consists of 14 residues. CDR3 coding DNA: TGTGCCAGCAGCTCTGGCACGGGCTCCTACGAGCAGTACTTC. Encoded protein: CASSSGTGSYEQYF.

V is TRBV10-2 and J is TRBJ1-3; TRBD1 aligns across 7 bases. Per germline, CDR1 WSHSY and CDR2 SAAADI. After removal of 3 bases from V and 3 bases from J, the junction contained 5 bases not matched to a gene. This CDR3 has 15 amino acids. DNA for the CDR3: TGCGCCAGCAGTGAAGGGACAGCGATTGGAAACACCATATATTTT. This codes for CASSEGTAIGNTIYF.

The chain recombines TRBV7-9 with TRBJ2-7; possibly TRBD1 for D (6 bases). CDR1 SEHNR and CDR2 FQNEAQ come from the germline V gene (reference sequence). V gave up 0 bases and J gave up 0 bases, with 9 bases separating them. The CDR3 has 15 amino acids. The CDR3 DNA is TGTGCCAGCAGCTTAGCCGGGACAAACTCCTACGAGCAGTACTTC. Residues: CASSLAGTNSYEQYF. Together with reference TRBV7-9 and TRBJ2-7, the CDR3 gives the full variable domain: DTGVSQNPRHKITKRGQNVTFRCDPISEHNRLYWYRQTLGQGPEFLTYFQNEAQLEKSRLLSDRFSAERPKGSFSTLEIQRTEQGDSAMYLCASSLAGTNSYEQYFGPGTRLTVT.

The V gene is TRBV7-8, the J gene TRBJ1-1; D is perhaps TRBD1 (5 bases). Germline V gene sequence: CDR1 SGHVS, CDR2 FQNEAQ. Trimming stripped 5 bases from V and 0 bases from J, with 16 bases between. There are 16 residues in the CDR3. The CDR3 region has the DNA TGTGCCAGCAGCCCACTACAGGTTTCCATGAACACTGAAGCTTTCTTT. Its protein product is CASSPLQVSMNTEAFF.

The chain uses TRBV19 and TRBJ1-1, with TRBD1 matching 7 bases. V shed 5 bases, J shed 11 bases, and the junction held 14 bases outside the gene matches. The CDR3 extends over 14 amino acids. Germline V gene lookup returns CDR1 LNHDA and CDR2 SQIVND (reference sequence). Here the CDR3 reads CASSERTGSLGAFF. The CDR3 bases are TGTGCCAGTAGTGAAAGGACAGGTTCCTTAGGGGCTTTCTTT.